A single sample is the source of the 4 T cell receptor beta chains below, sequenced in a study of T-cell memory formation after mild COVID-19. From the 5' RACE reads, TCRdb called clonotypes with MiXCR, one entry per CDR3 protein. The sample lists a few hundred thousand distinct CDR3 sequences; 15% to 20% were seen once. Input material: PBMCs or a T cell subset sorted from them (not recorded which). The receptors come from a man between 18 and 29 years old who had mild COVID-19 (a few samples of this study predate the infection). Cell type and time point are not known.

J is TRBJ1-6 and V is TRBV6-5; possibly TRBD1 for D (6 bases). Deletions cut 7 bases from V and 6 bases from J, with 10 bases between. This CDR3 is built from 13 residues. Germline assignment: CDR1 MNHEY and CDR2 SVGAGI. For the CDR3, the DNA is TGTGCCAGCAAGGACAGCGCTAATTCACCCCTCCACTTT. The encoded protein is CASKDSANSPLHF.

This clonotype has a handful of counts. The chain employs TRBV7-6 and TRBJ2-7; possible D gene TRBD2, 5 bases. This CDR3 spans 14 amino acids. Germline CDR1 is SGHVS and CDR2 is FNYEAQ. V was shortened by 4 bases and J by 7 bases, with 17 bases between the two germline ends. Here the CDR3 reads CASSSPRGCREQYV. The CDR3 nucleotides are TGTGCCAGCAGCTCGCCCCGAGGGTGTCGTGAGCAGTACGTC.

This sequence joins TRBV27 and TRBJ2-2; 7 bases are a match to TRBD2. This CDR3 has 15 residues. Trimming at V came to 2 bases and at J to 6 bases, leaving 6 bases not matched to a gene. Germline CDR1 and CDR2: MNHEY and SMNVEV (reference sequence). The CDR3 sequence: CASSLGGVGAGELFF. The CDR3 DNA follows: TGTGCCAGCAGTTTAGGGGGGGTCGGAGCCGGGGAGCTGTTTTTT.

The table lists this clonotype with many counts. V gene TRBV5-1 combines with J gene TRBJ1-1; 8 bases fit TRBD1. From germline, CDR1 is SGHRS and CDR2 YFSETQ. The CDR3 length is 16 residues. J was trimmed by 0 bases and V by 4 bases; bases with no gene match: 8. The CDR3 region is CASSDGTGLMNTEAFF. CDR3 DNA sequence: TGCGCCAGCAGCGACGGGACAGGTCTCATGAACACTGAAGCTTTCTTT.